One and the same sample provided the 31 T cell receptor beta chains below, sequenced in a study of post-analysis software for immune sequencing data. Findings of the study overall: Controls had lower frequencies than patients of 4 or 5 TRBV segments, which included TRBV5-6, TRBV5-1 and TRBV20-1.

Antigens for these TCRs are unknown. The library was made from cDNA and included unique molecular identifiers. From the PCR reads, TCRdb called clonotypes with MiXCR, one entry per CDR3 protein. This sample has about 540,000 distinct CDR3 sequences, with less than 40% found just once. The sequenced sample consisted of blood. These receptors all come from a girl aged 2-17 years with multiple sclerosis.

The chain uses TRBV20-1 and TRBJ2-2, with D unclear. The germline gives CDR1 DFQATT, CDR2 SNEGSKA (reference sequence). Trimming stripped 1 base from V and 3 bases from J, with 6 bases between. CDR3 size: 13 residues. The CDR3 DNA follows: TGCAGTGCTAGAGTGCCCTACACCGGGGAGCTGTTTTTT. This sequence encodes CSARVPYTGELFF.

The rearrangement joins TRBV5-1 to TRBJ2-2; TRBD2 is a possible D gene (6 bases). The CDR3 totals 14 residues. The V and J ends lost 4 bases and 6 bases respectively, with 13 bases between them. The germline CDR1 and CDR2 sequences are SGHRS and YFSETQ. CDR3 sequence reads: CASSPSGGAGELFF. The CDR3 DNA follows: TGCGCCAGCAGCCCCTCCGGCGGGGCCGGGGAGCTGTTTTTT. The full variable domain, in which reference TRBV5-1 and TRBJ2-2 provide the parts outside the CDR3, is KAGVTQTPRYLIKTRGQQVTLSCSPISGHRSVSWYQQTPGQGLQFLFEYFSETQRNKGNFPGRFSGRQFSNSRSEMNVSTLELGDSALYLCASSPSGGAGELFFGEGSRLTVL.

The chain uses TRBV12-3 or TRBV12-4 and TRBJ1-1, with unresolved D. V lost 6 bases to trimming and J lost 4 bases, with 21 bases between them. This CDR3 region has 16 residues. CDR3 amino acids: CASRPTLLSERTEAFF. CDR3 sequence (DNA): TGTGCCAGCAGGCCGACCCTACTCTCAGAACGCACTGAAGCTTTCTTT.

This clonotype was counted between two and nine times. This chain connects TRBV29-1 to TRBJ1-5, with a weak D call TRBD1 (5 bases). V lost 7 bases and J 4 bases, leaving 11 bases between the germline ends. Germline values: CDR1 SQVTM, CDR2 ANQGSEA. The CDR3 spans 12 residues. The CDR3 sequence is CSARDQNQPQHF. As DNA, the CDR3 is TGCAGCGCCCGGGACCAAAATCAGCCCCAGCATTTT. Filled out from reference TRBV29-1 and TRBJ1-5, the complete variable domain reads SAVISQKPSRDICQRGTSLTIQCQVDSQVTMMFWYRQQPGQSLTLIATANQGSEATYESGFVIDKFPISRPNLTFSTLTVSNMSPEDSSIYLCSARDQNQPQHFGDGTRLSIL.

There are many counts of this clonotype. V gene TRBV20-1 combines with J gene TRBJ2-3; 8 bases match TRBD2. Trimming at V came to 5 bases and at J to 0 bases, leaving 10 bases not matched to a gene. CDR1 is DFQATT, CDR2 SNEGSKA, per germline (reference sequence). This CDR3 spans 16 amino acids. CDR3 sequence reads: CSAPGLAGSSTDTQYF. CDR3 bases: TGCAGTGCTCCCGGGCTAGCGGGTTCTAGCACAGATACGCAGTATTTT.

This clonotype has a handful of counts. The chain is built from TRBV10-3 and TRBJ2-6; 8 bases fit TRBD2. This CDR3 has 17 residues. J gave up 2 bases and V 10 bases, and 13 bases lay outside the gene matches. Germline-derived CDR1 and CDR2 are ENHRY and SYGVKD. CDR3 in amino acids: CASYSPSGGAGANVLTF. The CDR3 DNA reads as TGTGCCAGCTACTCTCCATCGGGGGGGGCTGGGGCCAACGTCCTGACTTTC.

The gene calls are TRBV5-1 and TRBJ2-1; D tentatively reads TRBD1 or TRBD2 (5 bases each). Per germline, CDR1 SGHRS and CDR2 YFSETQ. V lost 4 bases and J lost 9, with 8 bases in between. The CDR3 consists of 11 residues. The CDR3 region is CASSEGPEQFF. The CDR3 nucleotides are TGCGCCAGCAGCGAGGGGCCTGAGCAGTTCTTC. Complete variable domain (other parts from reference TRBV5-1 and TRBJ2-1): KAGVTQTPRYLIKTRGQQVTLSCSPISGHRSVSWYQQTPGQGLQFLFEYFSETQRNKGNFPGRFSGRQFSNSRSEMNVSTLELGDSALYLCASSEGPEQFFGPGTRLTVL.

The chain is built from TRBV15 and TRBJ2-2, with D perhaps TRBD2 (5 bases). Germline V gene data show CDR1 as LNHNV and CDR2 as YYDKDF (reference sequence). V was shortened by 3 bases and J by 2 bases, with 13 bases between the two germline ends. The CDR3 covers 16 residues. The CDR3: CATSRGAWSNTGELFF. The CDR3, as DNA: TGTGCCACCAGCAGGGGAGCGTGGAGTAACACCGGGGAGCTGTTTTTT.

J is TRBJ2-1 and V is TRBV2; 9 bases match TRBD2. V lost 6 bases, J lost 5 bases, and 11 bases stayed unmatched. The V gene's germline CDR1 is SNHLY and CDR2 FYNNEI. CDR3 length equals 16 residues. The DNA for the CDR3 is TGTGCCAGCAGCCGCGCCCGTAGCGGGGGAAACAATGAGCAGTTCTTC. It specifies CASSRARSGGNNEQFF.

Note on this clonotype: A much larger clonotype is one base distant, so this may be a read error. This rearrangement joins TRBV20-1 to TRBJ2-7, with TRBD1 matching over 10 bases. The CDR3 is made up of 17 amino acids. Germline V gene lookup returns CDR1 DFQATT and CDR2 SNEGSKA (reference sequence). In DNA, the CDR3 is TGCAGTACTAGAGATTTGGGTCAGACAGGGGGCACCTACGAGCAGTACTTC. Residues: CSTRDLGQTGGTYEQYF.

The genes are TRBV9 and TRBJ2-3, with 13 bases fitting TRBD2. Trimming at V came to 1 base and at J to 2 bases, leaving 4 bases not matched to a gene. Germline assignment: CDR1 SGDLS and CDR2 YYNGEE. There are 17 residues in the CDR3. The CDR3 region is CASSVTSGGASTDTQYF. DNA of the CDR3: TGTGCCAGCAGCGTAACTAGCGGGGGGGCTTCCACAGATACGCAGTATTTT.

The chain employs TRBV6-5 and TRBJ1-5, with D uncertain. The germline gives CDR1 MNHEY, CDR2 SVGAGI. V lost 8 bases and J lost 5, with 13 bases in between. There are 13 residues in the CDR3. CDR3 nucleotides: TGTGCCAGCTCCCGGGCGGCTCATCAGCCCCAGCATTTT. Its translation is CASSRAAHQPQHF.

J is TRBJ1-1 and V is TRBV4-1, with TRBD1 as a possible D gene (5 bases). V dropped 1 base and J dropped 6 bases, with 6 bases sitting between them. The CDR3 has 12 amino acids. From germline, CDR1 is MGHRA and CDR2 YSYEKL. This CDR3 reads CASSQGGSEAFF. The CDR3 coding sequence is TGCGCCAGCAGCCAAGGGGGCTCTGAAGCTTTCTTT.

The V call is TRBV6-6, the J call TRBJ2-7; TRBD1 or TRBD2 may be the D gene (5 bases each). Germline V lookup: CDR1 MNHNY, CDR2 SVGAGI (reference sequence). V gave up 7 bases and J gave up 5 bases, with 18 bases separating them. This CDR3 has 14 amino acids. DNA of the CDR3: TGTGCCAGCAAGGAAACGAGGGGCGGGCACGAGCAGTACTTC. This gives the protein CASKETRGGHEQYF.

This clonotype has more than one count but fewer than ten. The gene calls are TRBV5-1 and TRBJ1-2; D may be TRBD1 (5 bases). Trimming shortened V by 5 bases and J by 4 bases, and 15 bases separated the two germline ends. This CDR3 is 14 amino acids long. Looked up from germline, CDR1 is SGHRS and CDR2 is YFSETQ. CDR3 sequence (DNA): TGCGCCAGCAGTGCCGGGGGAGATTCCTATGGCTACACCTTC. As protein: CASSAGGDSYGYTF.

This clonotype was picked up a small number of times. The V and J genes are TRBV11-2 and TRBJ2-7, with 12 bases fitting TRBD2. With V trimmed by 4 bases and J by 0 bases, 7 bases remained unmatched. Germline lookup yields CDR1 SGHAT and CDR2 FQNNGV. The CDR3 contains 17 residues. This CDR3 reads CASSWTSGTPGSYEQYF. In DNA form, the CDR3 reads TGTGCCAGCAGCTGGACTAGCGGGACACCCGGCTCCTACGAGCAGTACTTC. Looking up the rest from reference TRBV11-2 and TRBJ2-7 gives the full variable domain: EAGVAQSPRYKIIEKRQSVAFWCNPISGHATLYWYQQILGQGPKLLIQFQNNGVVDDSQLPKDRFSAERLKGVDSTLKIQPAKLEDSAVYLCASSWTSGTPGSYEQYFGPGTRLTVT.

In this sample, this clonotype turned up many times. The chain combines TRBV29-1 with TRBJ1-1; TRBD1 might be the D (5 bases). This CDR3 is built from 13 residues. Trimming took 7 bases from V and 4 from J, leaving 16 bases between them. Germline V CDR1 and CDR2: SQVTM, ANQGSEA. The CDR3 nucleotides are TGCAGCGCCTCAGTCCAGGGCGCCACTGAAGCTTTCTTT. Its translation is CSASVQGATEAFF.

This chain links TRBV11-2 with TRBJ2-2; either TRBD1 or TRBD2 may supply D (5 bases each). Trimming removed 5 bases at V and 0 bases at J, with 13 bases between. The CDR3 covers 16 residues. The germline CDR1 and CDR2 sequences are SGHAT and FQNNGV. The CDR3 loop is CASSVTGTANTGELFF. The CDR3 region has the DNA TGTGCCAGCAGCGTAACCGGGACGGCGAACACCGGGGAGCTGTTTTTT. Using reference TRBV11-2 and TRBJ2-2 for the parts outside the CDR3, the full variable domain is EAGVAQSPRYKIIEKRQSVAFWCNPISGHATLYWYQQILGQGPKLLIQFQNNGVVDDSQLPKDRFSAERLKGVDSTLKIQPAKLEDSAVYLCASSVTGTANTGELFFGEGSRLTVL.

The chain is built from TRBV6-1 and TRBJ2-5; a possible D gene is TRBD2 (6 bases). This CDR3 contains 15 residues. The V gene lost 2 bases and the J gene lost 3 bases, with 13 bases spanning the gap. Germline V CDR1 and CDR2: MNHNS, SASEGT. The CDR3 bases are TGTGCCAGCAGTGAAAATTGGGGGGAGGAAGAGACCCAGTACTTC. As protein: CASSENWGEEETQYF.

The V call is TRBV12-3 or TRBV12-4, the J call TRBJ2-1; 10 nucleotides agree with TRBD2. CDR3 length: 18 residues. Losses at the gene ends were 1 base for V and 8 bases for J; bases not matched to a gene: 14. The CDR3 spells CASSLDLTSGVSVDEQFF. In DNA form, the CDR3 reads TGTGCCAGCAGTTTAGATCTCACTAGCGGGGTGAGTGTGGATGAGCAGTTCTTC.

The table lists this clonotype with a few counts. The V and J genes are TRBV7-3 and TRBJ2-6, with 9 positions matching TRBD1. Germline V gene lookup returns CDR1 SGHTA and CDR2 FQGTGA. The trim removed 2 bases at V and 4 bases at J, leaving 12 bases unmatched. The CDR3 has 19 amino acids. CDR3 coding DNA: TGTGCCAGCAGCTTATTTTACCCCGGACAGGGGACAGGGGCCAACGTCCTGACTTTC. This encodes CASSLFYPGQGTGANVLTF.

This clonotype was counted only a few times. The V call is TRBV27, the J call TRBJ1-4; a weak D match, TRBD1 (6 bases). Germline V gene lookup returns CDR1 MNHEY and CDR2 SMNVEV (reference sequence). The CDR3 sequence is 16 residues long. The V gene lost 5 bases and the J gene lost 0 bases, with 13 bases spanning the gap. The CDR3 DNA is TGTGCCAGCAGTCCTCCCCCAGGGGCAACTAATGAAAAACTGTTTTTT. This encodes CASSPPPGATNEKLFF.

V usage is TRBV12-3 or TRBV12-4 and J usage is TRBJ1-1; tentative D call: TRBD1 (5 bases). V lost 6 bases and J lost 0, with 11 bases in between. The CDR3 contains 14 residues. In nucleotides, the CDR3 is TGTGCCAGCAGCGACAGTCCGATGAACACTGAAGCTTTCTTT. Translation gives CASSDSPMNTEAFF.

The chain has TRBV10-3 and TRBJ1-1; D may be TRBD1 (6 bases). Germline CDR1 and CDR2: ENHRY and SYGVKD. V lost 8 bases to trimming and J lost 1 base, with 11 bases between them. This CDR3 spans 13 amino acids. In DNA form, the CDR3 reads TGTGCCATCTCGGACAGTCAGAACACTGAAGCTTTCTTT. It specifies CAISDSQNTEAFF.

This clonotype has a handful of counts. The gene calls are TRBV19 and TRBJ2-4, with D perhaps matching TRBD2 (6 bases). The J call may not be correct, given that the DNA end is closer to TRBJ2-7. The CDR3 has 14 amino acids. The germline V gene has CDR1 LNHDA and CDR2 SQIVND (reference sequence). The CDR3 DNA sequence: TGTGCCAGTAGTGCCCACGCGGGACCCTACGAGCAGTACTTC. It codes for CASSAHAGPYEQYF.

This chain connects TRBV29-1 to TRBJ1-2, with TRBD1 identical over 7 bases. Germline trimming cut 7 bases from V and 8 bases from J; bases unmatched to any gene: 10. The CDR3 covers 12 residues. The germline gives CDR1 SQVTM, CDR2 ANQGSEA. CDR3 sequence: CSALKSGGGYTF. The DNA for the CDR3 is TGCAGCGCCCTGAAGTCAGGGGGAGGCTACACCTTC.

This chain's CDR3 is CASSWGQGRDSPLHF. The CDR3 DNA follows: TGCGCCAGCAGCTGGGGACAGGGGCGGGATTCACCCCTCCACTTT. The rearrangement links TRBV5-1 to TRBJ1-6; 10 bases fit TRBD1. V lost 3 bases, J lost 8 bases, and 5 bases stayed unmatched. Germline CDR1 SGHRS, CDR2 YFSETQ. The CDR3 has 15 residues.

This rearrangement joins TRBV25-1 to TRBJ1-1; D is undetermined. This CDR3 region has 12 residues. V lost 6 bases, J lost 0 bases, and 5 bases lay in between. Per germline, CDR1 MGHDK and CDR2 SYGVNS. The CDR3 DNA sequence: TGTGCCAGCAGACAGCTGAACACTGAAGCTTTCTTT. Translated, it gives CASRQLNTEAFF.

The gene calls are TRBV5-1 and TRBJ2-1; D is possibly TRBD2 (5 bases). CDR1 is SGHRS and CDR2 is YFSETQ in the germline V gene. The CDR3 loop spans 14 amino acids. Deletions cut 4 bases from V and 6 bases from J, with 14 bases between. The CDR3 loop reads CASSPGLAPNEQFF. CDR3 bases: TGCGCCAGCAGCCCGGGGTTGGCGCCCAATGAGCAGTTCTTC.

There are a few counts of this clonotype. The CDR3: CSATRTGYNEQFF. The CDR3 DNA sequence: TGCAGCGCTACCAGGACAGGGTACAATGAGCAGTTCTTC. The chain uses TRBV29-1 and TRBJ2-1; 8 bases are shared with TRBD1. Germline V gives CDR1 SQVTM, CDR2 ANQGSEA. This CDR3 contains 13 residues. V gave up 7 bases and J gave up 4 bases; unmatched junction bases: 6.

This clonotype was detected only once. The J gene is TRBJ1-1, the V gene TRBV20-1; D is possibly TRBD1 (5 bases). This CDR3 has 11 residues. The germline V gene has CDR1 DFQATT and CDR2 SNEGSKA (reference sequence). Trimming cost V 1 base and J 6 bases, with 6 bases left between them. Written as DNA, the CDR3 is TGCAGTGCTAGAGGGGGCCCTGAAGCTTTCTTT. Encoded protein: CSARGGPEAFF.